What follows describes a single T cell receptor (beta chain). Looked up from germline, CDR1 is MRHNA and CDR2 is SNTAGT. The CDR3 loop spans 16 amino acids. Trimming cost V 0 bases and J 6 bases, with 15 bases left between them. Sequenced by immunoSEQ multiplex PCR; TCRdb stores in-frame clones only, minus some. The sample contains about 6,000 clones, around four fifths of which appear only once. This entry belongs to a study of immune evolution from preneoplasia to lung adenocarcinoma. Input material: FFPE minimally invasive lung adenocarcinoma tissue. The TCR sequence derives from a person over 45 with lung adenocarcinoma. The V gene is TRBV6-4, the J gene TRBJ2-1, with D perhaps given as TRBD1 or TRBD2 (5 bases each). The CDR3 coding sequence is TGTGCCAGCAGTGACTCACAACTAGATGGGGGCAATGAGCAGTTCTTC. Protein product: CASSDSQLDGGNEQFF.